This T cell receptor (beta chain) was observed in a study of T-cell memory formation after mild COVID-19. Study overall: The study found TCR clusters largely donor specific.

On this clonotype itself: Its antigen remains unidentified.

TCRdb reprocessed the 5' RACE reads with MiXCR, giving one entry per CDR3 protein. In the table there are about 440,000 distinct CDR3 sequences, around 19% of which are singletons. Broader study findings: Of the contracting clones, CD4+ ones lay mainly in CM and EM, and CD8+ ones in EMRA. Some responding clones appeared in pre-infection memory, suggesting cross-reactive memory joined.

Trimming pared 5 bases from V and 8 bases from J, leaving 18 bases between. This CDR3 is 15 amino acids long. Per the germline V gene, CDR1 is KGHSH and CDR2 is LQKENI. The sequenced sample was PBMCs or a T cell subset sorted from them (not recorded which). The receptor was derived from an adult woman who had mild COVID-19 (a few samples of this study predate the infection). Cell type and time point are not known. This chain joins TRBV18 and TRBJ1-4; weak D call: TRBD1 (5 bases). The CDR3 DNA sequence: TGTGCCAGCTCAGGTCCCGGGACGATAGACGAAAAACTGTTTTTT. Translated: CASSGPGTIDEKLFF.